Below, 7 T cell receptor beta chains from the same sample are listed, as sequenced in a study of T cells in Graves' hyperthyroidism and ophthalmopathy. RNA transcripts served as the template for amplifying TCR beta CDR3 regions. The HTBI set primed first-round TCR CDR3 RT-PCR. A single record per CDR3 protein comes from TCRdb applying MiXCR to the multiplex PCR reads. The table has some 150,000 distinct CDR3 sequences, 22% seen once. Source material: blood. The receptors were sampled from a woman aged 50 to 60 with Graves' hyperthyroidism that later progressed to Graves' ophthalmopathy.

This clonotype was counted at least ten times. This rearrangement joins TRBV30 to TRBJ2-3; 12 nucleotides match TRBD2. CDR1 GTSNPN and CDR2 SVGIG come from the germline V gene (reference sequence). This CDR3 has 13 residues. With 7 bases clipped from V and 7 bases from J, the junction kept 6 bases outside the gene matches. The CDR3 loop reads CAYGLAGSYTQYF. CDR3 coding DNA: TGTGCCTACGGACTAGCGGGATCTTATACGCAGTATTTT.

This clonotype was recorded at least ten times. The rearrangement joins TRBV6-1 to TRBJ2-7; maybe TRBD2 (5 bases). V lost 6 bases to trimming and J lost 6 bases, with 15 bases between them. Germline CDR1 and CDR2: MNHNS and SASEGT. The CDR3 runs to 13 residues. DNA of the CDR3: TGTGCCAGCAGGTATAAACCGACTACCGAGCAGTACTTC. Amino acid sequence: CASRYKPTTEQYF.

A few counts support this clonotype. The chain is built from TRBV28 and TRBJ2-2, with D tentatively TRBD1 (6 bases). This CDR3 has 16 amino acids. CDR1 is MDHEN and CDR2 is SYDVKM in the germline V gene. V was cut by 6 bases and J by 3 bases, with 17 bases left in between. The CDR3 loop reads CASRSLGQTYTGELFF. The CDR3 bases are TGTGCCAGCAGGTCCTTGGGACAAACTTACACCGGGGAGCTGTTTTTT.

This clonotype was detected ten times or more. CDR3 in amino acids: CASSYTGGNTEAFF. In DNA form, the CDR3 reads TGTGCCAGCAGCTATACAGGGGGGAACACTGAAGCTTTCTTT. The rearrangement links TRBV2 to TRBJ1-1; 8 positions agree with TRBD1. J gave up 1 base and V 6 bases, and 4 bases lay outside the gene matches. CDR3 length: 14 residues. Germline CDR1 reads SNHLY; CDR2 reads FYNNEI.

This clonotype was seen many times. The genes are TRBV20-1 and TRBJ2-5; TRBD2 matches 9 bases. Germline V gives CDR1 DFQATT, CDR2 SNEGSKA (reference sequence). The CDR3 has 15 amino acids. V was clipped by 2 bases and J by 5 bases; unmatched bases: 9. The CDR3 region is CSARKTASGMETQYF. For the CDR3, the DNA is TGCAGTGCTAGAAAGACGGCTAGCGGGATGGAGACCCAGTACTTC.

This clonotype was detected ten times or more. The chain couples TRBV5-5 to TRBJ2-3, with 9 bases matching TRBD1. This CDR3 spans 14 amino acids. V lost 4 bases to trimming and J lost 7 bases; unmatched junction nucleotides: 7. The germline gives CDR1 SGHKS, CDR2 YYEKEE (reference sequence). CDR3 region: CASSRTGVVNTQYF. In nucleotides, the CDR3 is TGTGCCAGCAGCCGGACAGGGGTGGTGAATACGCAGTATTTT.

The table lists this clonotype with many counts. CDR3 DNA sequence: TGTGCCTGGAGTGTACGGGGCGGGAGCACAGATACGCAGTATTTT. The encoded protein is CAWSVRGGSTDTQYF. The J gene is TRBJ2-3, the V gene TRBV30, with D tentatively TRBD1 or TRBD2 (5 bases each). The CDR3 covers 15 residues. Trimming shortened V by 0 bases and J by 0 bases, and 10 bases separated the two germline ends. CDR1 is GTSNPN, CDR2 SVGIG, per germline (reference sequence). The variable domain in full, with the rest retrieved from reference TRBV30 and TRBJ2-3, is SQTIHQWPATLVQPVGSPLSLECTVEGTSNPNLYWYRQAAGRGLQLLFYSVGIGQISSEVPQNLSASRPQDRQFILSSKKLLLSDSGFYLCAWSVRGGSTDTQYFGPGTRLTVL.